Below, one T cell receptor beta chain is given with its context. The antigen is not known. TCRdb redid the calling of the reads with MiXCR, one entry per CDR3 protein. The repertoire consists of hundreds of thousands of distinct CDR3 sequences, with approximately 24% occurring once and the leading ten covering roughly 8%. This specimen comes from a study of T cell repertoires in cytomegalovirus infection. On the study more broadly: Public TCR beta signatures provided an indication of both CMV infection and a matching HLA type. Whole-study findings and limits: In two of eight donors, the top clonotype was HLA-C-restricted CMV-specific.

The CDR3 has 12 amino acids. Germline assignment: CDR1 SNHLY and CDR2 FYNNEI. The trim removed 9 bases at V and 5 bases at J, leaving 6 bases unmatched. The sequencing sample was made of CD8+ T cells from PBMCs. The V gene is TRBV2, the J gene TRBJ2-7; 8 bases are a match to TRBD1. The receptor was derived from a human donor in good health (CMV status not recorded). Some clones in this sample may be carry-over from other donors' samples. CDR3 DNA sequence: TGTGCCAGTCATCAGGGGGCGAACGAGCAGTACTTC. The encoded protein is CASHQGANEQYF.